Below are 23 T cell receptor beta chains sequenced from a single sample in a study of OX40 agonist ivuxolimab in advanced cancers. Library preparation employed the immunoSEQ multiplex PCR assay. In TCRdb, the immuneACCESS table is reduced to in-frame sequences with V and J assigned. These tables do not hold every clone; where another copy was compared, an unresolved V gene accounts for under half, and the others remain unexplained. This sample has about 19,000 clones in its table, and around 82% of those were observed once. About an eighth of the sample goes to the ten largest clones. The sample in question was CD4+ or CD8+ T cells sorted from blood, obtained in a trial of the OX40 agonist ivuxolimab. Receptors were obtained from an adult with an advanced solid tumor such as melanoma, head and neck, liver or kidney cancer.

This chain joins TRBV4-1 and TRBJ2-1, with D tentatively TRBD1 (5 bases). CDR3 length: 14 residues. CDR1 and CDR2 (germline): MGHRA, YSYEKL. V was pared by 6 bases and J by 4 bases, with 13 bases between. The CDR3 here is CASSRQPEYNEQFF. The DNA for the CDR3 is TGCGCCAGCAGTCGACAGCCGGAGTACAATGAGCAGTTCTTC.

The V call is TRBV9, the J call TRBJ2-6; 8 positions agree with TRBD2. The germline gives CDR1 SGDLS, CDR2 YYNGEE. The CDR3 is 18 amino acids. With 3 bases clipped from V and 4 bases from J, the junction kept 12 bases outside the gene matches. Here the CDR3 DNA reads TGTGCCAGCAGCGGGGAACTAGCGGCCCGACCGGGGGCCAACGTCCTGACTTTC. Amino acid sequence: CASSGELAARPGANVLTF.

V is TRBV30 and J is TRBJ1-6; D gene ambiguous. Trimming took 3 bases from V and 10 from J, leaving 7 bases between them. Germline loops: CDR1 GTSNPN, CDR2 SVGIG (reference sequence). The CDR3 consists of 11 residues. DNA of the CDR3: TGTGCCTGGAGCTTGGGCTCACCCCTCCACTTT. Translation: CAWSLGSPLHF.

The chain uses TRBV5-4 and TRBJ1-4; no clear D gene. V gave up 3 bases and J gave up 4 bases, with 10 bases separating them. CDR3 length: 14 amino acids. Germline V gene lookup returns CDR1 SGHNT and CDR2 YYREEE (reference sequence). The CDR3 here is CASSSAGLNEKLFF. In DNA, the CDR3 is TGTGCCAGCAGCTCCGCCGGGCTTAATGAAAAACTGTTTTTT. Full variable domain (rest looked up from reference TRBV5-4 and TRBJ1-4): ETGVTQSPTHLIKTRGQQVTLRCSSQSGHNTVSWYQQALGQGPQFIFQYYREEENGRGNFPPRFSGLQFPNYSSELNVNALELDDSALYLCASSSAGLNEKLFFGSGTQLSVL.

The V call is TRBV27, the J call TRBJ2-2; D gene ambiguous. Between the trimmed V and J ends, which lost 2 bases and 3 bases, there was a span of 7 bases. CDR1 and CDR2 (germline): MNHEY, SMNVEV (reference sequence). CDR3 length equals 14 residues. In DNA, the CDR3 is TGTGCCAGCAGTTTAGGGTCCTACACCGGGGAGCTGTTTTTT. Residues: CASSLGSYTGELFF.

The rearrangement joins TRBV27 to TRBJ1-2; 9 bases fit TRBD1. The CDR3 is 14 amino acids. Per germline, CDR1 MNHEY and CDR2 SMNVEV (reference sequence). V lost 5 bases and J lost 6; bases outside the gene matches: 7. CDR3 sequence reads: CASSPEQGANGYTF. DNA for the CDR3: TGTGCCAGCAGTCCAGAACAGGGGGCCAATGGCTACACCTTC.

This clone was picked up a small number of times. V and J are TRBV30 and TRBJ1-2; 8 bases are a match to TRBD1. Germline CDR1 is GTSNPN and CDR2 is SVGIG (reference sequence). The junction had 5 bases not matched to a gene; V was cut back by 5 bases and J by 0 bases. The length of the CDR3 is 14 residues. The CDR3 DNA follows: TGTGCCTGGCAACGGGACAGGTCTAACTATGGCTACACCTTC. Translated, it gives CAWQRDRSNYGYTF.

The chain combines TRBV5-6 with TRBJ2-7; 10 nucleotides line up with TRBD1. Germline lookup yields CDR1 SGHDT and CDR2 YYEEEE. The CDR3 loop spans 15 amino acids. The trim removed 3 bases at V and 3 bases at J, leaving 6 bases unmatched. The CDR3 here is CASSYRDRGFYEQYF. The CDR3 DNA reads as TGTGCCAGCAGCTACCGGGACAGGGGTTTCTACGAGCAGTACTTC.

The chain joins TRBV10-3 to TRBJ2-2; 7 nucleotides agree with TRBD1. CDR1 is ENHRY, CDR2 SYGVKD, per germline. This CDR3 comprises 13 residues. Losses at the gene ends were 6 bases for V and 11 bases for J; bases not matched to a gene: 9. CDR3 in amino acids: CAISSGQVLELFF. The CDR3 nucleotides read TGTGCCATCAGCTCTGGACAGGTTCTTGAGCTGTTTTTT.

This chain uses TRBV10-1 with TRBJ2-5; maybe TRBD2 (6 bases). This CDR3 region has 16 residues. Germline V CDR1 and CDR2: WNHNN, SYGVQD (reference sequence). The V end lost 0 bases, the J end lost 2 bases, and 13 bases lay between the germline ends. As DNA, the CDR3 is TGCGCCAGCAGTGAGTCGGTCCCGGGGGAACAAGAGACCCAGTACTTC. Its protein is CASSESVPGEQETQYF.

Written as DNA, the CDR3 is TGTGCCAGCAGCTTCGGGGGGGGTAACTATGGCTACACCTTC. It codes for CASSFGGGNYGYTF. V usage is TRBV7-8 and J usage is TRBJ1-2, with D possibly being TRBD1 (5 bases). The germline gives CDR1 SGHVS, CDR2 FQNEAQ. V shed 3 bases and J shed 1 base, with 9 bases lying between them. The CDR3 covers 14 residues.

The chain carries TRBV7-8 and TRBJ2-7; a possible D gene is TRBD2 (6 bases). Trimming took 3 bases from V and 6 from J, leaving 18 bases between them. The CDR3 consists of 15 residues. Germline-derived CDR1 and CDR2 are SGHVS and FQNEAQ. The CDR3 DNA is TGTGCCAGCAGCTTTGCGGGACGGAAAGGATCCGAGCAGTACTTC. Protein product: CASSFAGRKGSEQYF.

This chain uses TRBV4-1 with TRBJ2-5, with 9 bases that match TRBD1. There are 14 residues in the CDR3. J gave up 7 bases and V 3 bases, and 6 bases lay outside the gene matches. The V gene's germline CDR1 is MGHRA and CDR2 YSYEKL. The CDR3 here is CASSHGQGSMTQYF. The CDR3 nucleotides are TGCGCCAGCAGCCATGGACAGGGGTCCATGACCCAGTACTTC.

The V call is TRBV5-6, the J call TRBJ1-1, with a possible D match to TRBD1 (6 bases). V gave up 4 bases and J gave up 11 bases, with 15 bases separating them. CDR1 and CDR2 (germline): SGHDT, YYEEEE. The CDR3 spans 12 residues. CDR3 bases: TGTGCCAGCAGCGGGGGACATTTGGGGGCTTTCTTT. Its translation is CASSGGHLGAFF. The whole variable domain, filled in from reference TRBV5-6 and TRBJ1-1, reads DAGVTQSPTHLIKTRGQQVTLRCSPKSGHDTVSWYQQALGQGPQFIFQYYEEEERQRGNFPDRFSGHQFPNYSSELNVNALLLGDSALYLCASSGGHLGAFFGQGTRLTVV.

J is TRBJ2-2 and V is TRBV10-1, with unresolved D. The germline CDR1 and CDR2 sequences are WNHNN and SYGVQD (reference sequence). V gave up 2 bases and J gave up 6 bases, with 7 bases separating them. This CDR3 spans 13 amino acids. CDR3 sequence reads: CASSENGAGELFF. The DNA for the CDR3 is TGCGCCAGCAGTGAGAATGGAGCCGGGGAGCTGTTTTTT.

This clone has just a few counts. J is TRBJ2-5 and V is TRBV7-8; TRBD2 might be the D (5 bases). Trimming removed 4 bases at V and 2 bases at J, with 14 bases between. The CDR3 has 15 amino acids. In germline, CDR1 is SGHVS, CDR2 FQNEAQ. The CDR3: CASSSPARDQETQYF. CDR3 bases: TGTGCCAGCAGCTCCCCCGCCCGGGATCAAGAGACCCAGTACTTC.

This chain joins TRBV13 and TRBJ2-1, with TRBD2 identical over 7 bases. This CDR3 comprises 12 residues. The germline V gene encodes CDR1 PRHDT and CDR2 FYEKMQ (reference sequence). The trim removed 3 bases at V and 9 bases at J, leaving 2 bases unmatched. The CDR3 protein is CASSLGGSEQFF. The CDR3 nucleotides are TGTGCCAGCAGCTTGGGCGGGAGTGAGCAGTTCTTC.

CDR3 region: CASSLTPGVNTEAFF. The CDR3 bases are TGTGCCAGCAGCTTGACCCCGGGCGTGAACACTGAAGCTTTCTTT. The chain recombines TRBV7-8 with TRBJ1-1; D remains ambiguous. The CDR3 is 15 amino acids. Germline loops: CDR1 SGHVS, CDR2 FQNEAQ. The V end lost 3 bases, the J end lost 0 bases, and 11 bases lay between the germline ends.

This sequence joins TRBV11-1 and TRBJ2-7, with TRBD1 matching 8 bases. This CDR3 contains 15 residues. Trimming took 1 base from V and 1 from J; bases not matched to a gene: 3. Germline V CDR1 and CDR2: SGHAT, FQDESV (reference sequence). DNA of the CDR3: TGTGCCAGCAGCTTAGGGGGACAGGTATCCTACGAGCAGTACTTC. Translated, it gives CASSLGGQVSYEQYF.

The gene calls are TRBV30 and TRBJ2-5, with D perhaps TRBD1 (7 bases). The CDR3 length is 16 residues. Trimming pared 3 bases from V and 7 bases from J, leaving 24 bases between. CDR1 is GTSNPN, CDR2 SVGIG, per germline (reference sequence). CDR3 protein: CAWRTNPGQPEGTQYF. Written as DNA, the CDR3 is TGTGCCTGGAGGACTAATCCGGGACAGCCGGAGGGGACCCAGTACTTC.

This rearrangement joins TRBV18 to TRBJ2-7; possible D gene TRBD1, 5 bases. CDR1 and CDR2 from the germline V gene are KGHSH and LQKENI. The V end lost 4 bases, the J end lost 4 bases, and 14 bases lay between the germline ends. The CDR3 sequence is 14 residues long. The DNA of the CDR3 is TGTGCCAGCTCACAGTCCGCAGGGTGGTACGAGCAGTACTTC. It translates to CASSQSAGWYEQYF. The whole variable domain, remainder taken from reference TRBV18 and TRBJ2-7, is NAGVMQNPRHLVRRRGQEARLRCSPMKGHSHVYWYRQLPEEGLKFMVYLQKENIIDESGMPKERFSAEFPKEGPSILRIQQVVRGDSAAYFCASSQSAGWYEQYFGPGTRLTVT.

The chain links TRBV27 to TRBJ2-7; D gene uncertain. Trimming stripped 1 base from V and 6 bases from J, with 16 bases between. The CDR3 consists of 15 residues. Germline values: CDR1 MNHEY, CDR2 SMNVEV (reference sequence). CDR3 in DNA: TGTGCCAGCAGTTTATTACCCGGCCAACGGGTCGAGCAGTACTTC. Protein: CASSLLPGQRVEQYF.

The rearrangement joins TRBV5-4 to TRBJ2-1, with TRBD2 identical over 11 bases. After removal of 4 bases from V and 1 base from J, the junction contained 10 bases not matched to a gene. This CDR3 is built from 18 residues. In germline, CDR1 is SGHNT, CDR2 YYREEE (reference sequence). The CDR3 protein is CASSATRTSGLSYNEQFF. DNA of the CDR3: TGTGCCAGCAGCGCGACGAGGACTAGCGGGCTTTCCTACAATGAGCAGTTCTTC.